These T cell receptor beta chains were read from a single sample in a study of blood T cell repertoires in COVID-19. Some clones are missing from TCRdb's copy, which holds only in-frame ones; the method was immunoSEQ multiplex PCR. The sample lists 260,000 or so clones; 88% were seen once. The sample consisted of peripheral blood. These receptors were obtained from a man younger than 30 with active or convalescent COVID-19. CDR3s include the opening cysteine and the closing phenylalanine or tryptophan. D genes are given only for firm matches. Clone size, where shown, is once, few, many, or a class for clones that have expanded.

abundance	d_gene	v_gene	j_gene	CDR3aa	CDR3nt
-	-	TRBV7-2	TRBJ2-1	CASSFVDTNNEQFF	TGTGCCAGCAGCTTTGTCGACACCAACAATGAGCAGTTCTTC
few	-	TRBV24-1	TRBJ2-2	CATSRGTGELFF	TGTGCCACCTCTAGGGGCACCGGGGAGCTGTTTTTT
-	-	TRBV9	TRBJ2-7	CASSVVSRNSYEQYF	TGTGCCAGCAGCGTAGTGTCCAGGAACTCCTACGAGCAGTACTTC
-	TRBD2	TRBV3-1/TRBV3-2	TRBJ2-3	CASSQPFRVAGDTDTQYF	TGTGCCAGCAGCCAACCCTTCCGCGTAGCGGGGGACACAGATACGCAGTATTTT
-	TRBD2	TRBV2	TRBJ2-1	CASSEGTSGGNEQFF	TGTGCCAGCAGTGAGGGGACTAGCGGGGGTAATGAGCAGTTCTTC
-	-	TRBV4-1	TRBJ1-3	CASSAWGGSGNTIYF	TGCGCCAGCAGCGCCTGGGGGGGCTCTGGAAACACCATATATTTT
-	TRBD1	TRBV5-8	TRBJ1-2	CASSLENVIRGPLFYGYTF	TGTGCCAGCAGCTTGGAAAACGTAATCAGGGGGCCGCTTTTCTATGGCTACACCTTC
-	-	TRBV5-4	TRBJ2-7	CASSSPPGKEQYF	TGTGCCAGCAGCTCGCCCCCAGGGAAGGAGCAGTACTTC
-	-	TRBV14	TRBJ2-6	CASSHLFRAGANVLTF	TGTGCCAGCAGCCACCTCTTCAGGGCTGGGGCCAACGTCCTGACTTTC
-	-	TRBV5-4	TRBJ2-5	CASSLIGLQQETQYF	TGTGCCAGCAGCTTAATCGGACTTCAACAAGAGACCCAGTACTTC
-	TRBD1	TRBV7-7	TRBJ2-3	CASRPYRGQADTQYF	TGTGCCAGCAGACCCTACAGGGGGCAGGCAGATACGCAGTATTTT
-	-	TRBV18	TRBJ2-7	CASSPETVSYEQYF	TGTGCCAGCTCCCCTGAGACAGTATCCTACGAGCAGTACTTC
-	-	TRBV5-6	TRBJ1-5	CASSRGNQPQHF	TGTGCCAGCAGCCGCGGGAATCAGCCCCAGCATTTT
-	TRBD1	TRBV13	TRBJ1-2	CASSGTGAFGYTF	TGTGCCAGCAGCGGGACAGGGGCTTTCGGCTACACCTTC
-	TRBD1	TRBV11-2	TRBJ2-4	CASSFGSTGVDIQYF	TGTGCCAGCAGTTTCGGCTCCACAGGGGTAGACATTCAGTACTTC
-	-	TRBV7-2	TRBJ2-2	CASSSDTGELFF	TGTGCCAGCAGTAGTGACACCGGGGAGCTGTTTTTT
-	-	TRBV7-8	TRBJ1-2	CASSLSRSYGYTF	TGTGCCAGCAGCTTGAGTCGGTCCTATGGCTACACCTTC
-	-	TRBV6-6	TRBJ2-5	CASSYPRTEQETQYF	TGTGCCAGCAGTTACCCCCGGACAGAACAAGAGACCCAGTACTTC
-	TRBD2	TRBV4-1	TRBJ2-1	CASSQSSGGGNNEQFF	TGCGCCAGCAGCCAGAGTAGCGGGGGGGGGAACAATGAGCAGTTCTTC
-	TRBD1	TRBV19	TRBJ2-3	CASMPTGVTDTQYF	TGTGCCAGTATGCCGACAGGGGTCACAGATACGCAGTATTTT
once	TRBD2	TRBV4-1	TRBJ2-1	CASRSGAGGYNEQFF	TGCGCCAGCAGAAGTGGAGCGGGGGGCTACAATGAGCAGTTCTTC
-	-	TRBV19	TRBJ1-4	CASTITGASNEKLFF	TGTGCCAGTACCATTACAGGAGCTTCGAATGAAAAACTGTTTTTT
-	-	TRBV6-2/TRBV6-3	TRBJ2-4	CASSLQGRDKNIQYF	TGTGCCAGCAGTCTACAGGGTAGAGACAAAAACATTCAGTACTTC
-	-	TRBV2	TRBJ1-3	CASSGEGVAGNTIYF	TGTGCCAGCAGTGGGGAGGGAGTGGCTGGAAACACCATATATTTT
-	TRBD1	TRBV4-1	TRBJ1-2	CASSQGTGVAYGYTF	TGCGCCAGCAGCCAGGGGACAGGGGTGGCCTATGGCTACACCTTC
-	-	TRBV21-1	TRBJ2-2	CASTGGIPRGRLAGELFF	TGTGCCAGCACCGGGGGAATCCCCCGAGGAAGGTTGGCCGGGGAGCTGTTTTTT
-	-	TRBV9	TRBJ1-1	CASNPRGHTEAFF	TGTGCCAGCAACCCCAGGGGTCACACTGAAGCTTTCTTT
-	-	TRBV3-1/TRBV3-2	TRBJ1-1	CASSPTSGEKAFF	TGTGCCAGCAGCCCCACCTCGGGTGAGAAAGCTTTCTTT
-	-	TRBV14	TRBJ2-3	CASSQGVPSSRSTDTQYF	TGTGCCAGCAGCCAAGGGGTCCCATCTAGCAGAAGCACAGATACGCAGTATTTT
-	-	TRBV2	TRBJ1-2	CATAPANYGYTF	TGTGCCACCGCGCCGGCTAACTATGGCTACACCTTC
-	-	TRBV20-1	TRBJ2-5	CSASDRQQETQYF	TGCAGTGCTAGTGATAGACAGCAAGAGACCCAGTACTTC
few	-	TRBV12-3/TRBV12-4	TRBJ2-2	CASTKGTGELFF	TGTGCCAGCACCAAGGGGACCGGGGAGCTGTTTTTT
-	-	TRBV9	TRBJ1-4	CASSVGDNSNEKLFF	TGTGCCAGCAGCGTAGGGGACAACTCTAATGAAAAACTGTTTTTT
-	-	TRBV12-5	TRBJ1-4	CASGLSFSVNRSPNEKLFF	TGTGCTAGTGGTTTGTCCTTCTCGGTGAACAGAAGCCCTAATGAAAAACTGTTTTTT
many	TRBD2	TRBV6-4	TRBJ2-1	CASSDSAGGYNEQFF	TGTGCCAGCAGTGACTCAGCGGGGGGTTACAATGAGCAGTTCTTC
many	-	TRBV5-1	TRBJ2-2	CASSLEAGDLGELFF	TGCGCCAGCAGCTTGGAGGCAGGGGATCTCGGGGAGCTGTTTTTT
-	TRBD2	TRBV9	TRBJ2-7	CASSVGRGGQAGEQYF	TGTGCCAGCAGCGTAGGGCGGGGGGGCCAGGCGGGTGAGCAGTACTTC
-	TRBD1	TRBV9	TRBJ2-3	CASSVIPPGQGAIDTQYF	TGTGCCAGCAGCGTGATTCCCCCCGGACAGGGGGCAATAGATACGCAGTATTTT
-	-	TRBV4-1	TRBJ2-2	CASTYIGRSITGELFF	TGCGCCAGCACATATATAGGGAGAAGTATCACCGGGGAGCTGTTTTTT
-	-	TRBV2	TRBJ1-1	CASSAGGARSTEAFF	TGTGCCAGCAGCGCGGGGGGGGCGCGAAGTACTGAAGCTTTCTTT
-	-	TRBV4-1	TRBJ2-1	CASSQIGTKHSYNEQFF	TGCGCCAGCAGCCAGATTGGGACAAAACACTCCTACAATGAGCAGTTCTTC
-	-	TRBV20-1	TRBJ2-1	CSVPFAGEQFF	TGCAGTGTCCCTTTCGCAGGTGAGCAGTTCTTC
-	-	TRBV2	TRBJ2-7	CASSYRVEQYF	TGTGCCAGCAGTTACAGGGTCGAGCAGTACTTC
-	-	TRBV14	TRBJ1-6	CASSQKGVSSYNSPLHF	TGTGCCAGCAGCCAAAAAGGGGTCAGCTCCTATAATTCACCCCTCCACTTT
-	-	TRBV5-1	TRBJ1-2	CASSLAREEGYTF	TGCGCCAGCAGCTTGGCCCGGGAGGAAGGCTACACCTTC
once	-	TRBV3-1/TRBV3-2	TRBJ2-2	CASSQGAGELFF	TGTGCCAGCAGCCAAGGCGCCGGGGAGCTGTTTTTT
-	TRBD1	TRBV7-2	TRBJ1-6	CASSRTGGNSPLHF	TGTGCCAGCAGCCGGACAGGAGGTAATTCACCCCTCCACTTT
-	TRBD1	TRBV2	TRBJ1-5	CASRETGGVNQPQHF	TGTGCCAGCAGAGAGACAGGGGGCGTCAATCAGCCCCAGCATTTT
-	-	TRBV7-3	TRBJ2-2	CASSQTRPGPGELFF	TGTGCCAGCAGCCAGACTAGACCAGGTCCCGGGGAGCTGTTTTTT
-	-	TRBV6-5	TRBJ2-1	CASSYSRDSNEQFF	TGTGCCAGCAGTTACTCGAGGGATAGTAATGAGCAGTTCTTC
-	TRBD1	TRBV6-5	TRBJ1-1	CASNERAGGLTEAFF	TGTGCCAGCAACGAGAGGGCAGGGGGCTTGACTGAAGCTTTCTTT
-	TRBD1	TRBV29-1	TRBJ1-1	CSATGTDRWRYEAFF	TGCAGCGCAACCGGGACAGACCGTTGGCGTTATGAAGCTTTCTTT
-	TRBD1	TRBV2	TRBJ2-2	CARTGTGNTGELFF	TGTGCCAGAACCGGGACAGGGAACACCGGGGAGCTGTTTTTT
-	-	TRBV4-2	TRBJ1-4	CASSQVAATNEKLFF	TGTGCCAGCAGCCAAGTGGCAGCAACTAATGAAAAACTGTTTTTT
-	-	TRBV4-1	TRBJ2-6	CASSQSQTGLLSGANVLTF	TGCGCCAGCAGCCAATCGCAGACAGGATTGCTCTCTGGGGCCAACGTCCTGACTTTC
-	-	TRBV6-1	TRBJ2-7	CASSEESGSSYEQYF	TGTGCCAGCAGTGAGGAGTCGGGGAGCTCCTACGAGCAGTACTTC
-	TRBD1	TRBV7-2	TRBJ1-2	CASSLGRGQGYTF	TGTGCCAGCAGCTTAGGCAGGGGGCAGGGCTACACCTTC